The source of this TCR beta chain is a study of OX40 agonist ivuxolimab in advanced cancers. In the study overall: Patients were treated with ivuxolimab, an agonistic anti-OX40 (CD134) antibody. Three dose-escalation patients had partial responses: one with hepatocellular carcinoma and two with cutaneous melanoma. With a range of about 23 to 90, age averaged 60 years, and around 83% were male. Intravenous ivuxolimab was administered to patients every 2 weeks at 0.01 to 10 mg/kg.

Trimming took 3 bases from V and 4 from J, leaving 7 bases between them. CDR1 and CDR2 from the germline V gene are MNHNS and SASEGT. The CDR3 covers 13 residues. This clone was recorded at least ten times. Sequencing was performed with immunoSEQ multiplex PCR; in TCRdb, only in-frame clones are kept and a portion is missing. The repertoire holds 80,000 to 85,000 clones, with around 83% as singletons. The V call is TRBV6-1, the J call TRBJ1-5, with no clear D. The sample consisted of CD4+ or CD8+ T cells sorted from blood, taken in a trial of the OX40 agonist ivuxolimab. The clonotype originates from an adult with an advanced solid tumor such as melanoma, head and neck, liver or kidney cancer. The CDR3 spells CASSDRINQPQHF. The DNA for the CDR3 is TGTGCCAGCAGTGATAGGATTAATCAGCCCCAGCATTTT.